One and the same sample provided the 8 T cell receptor beta chains below, sequenced in a study of blood T cell repertoires in COVID-19. Clones were sequenced by immunoSEQ multiplex PCR, and TCRdb holds only the in-frame ones, with some missing. Here the sample spans roughly 160,000 clones, 65% to 90% being singletons. The material sequenced was peripheral blood. These receptors originate from a man aged 55 to 70 with acute or convalescent COVID-19.

This clone was recorded only once. The gene calls are TRBV30 and TRBJ1-2; D perhaps matches TRBD1 (6 bases). The CDR3 has 14 amino acids. Germline V lookup: CDR1 GTSNPN, CDR2 SVGIG (reference sequence). V dropped 1 base and J dropped 0 bases, with 9 bases sitting between them. This CDR3 is CAWSGTVTNYGYTF. The CDR3 bases are TGTGCCTGGAGTGGGACAGTGACTAACTATGGCTACACCTTC.

The chain combines TRBV27 with TRBJ2-7; TRBD1 agrees at 7 bases. The junction had 8 bases not matched to a gene; V was cut back by 4 bases and J by 2 bases. This CDR3 is 15 amino acids long. CDR1 is MNHEY and CDR2 is SMNVEV in the germline V gene (reference sequence). The CDR3 sequence is CASSSHRDSTYEQYF. The CDR3 nucleotides read TGTGCCAGCAGTTCCCACCGGGACAGCACCTACGAGCAGTACTTC.

This rearrangement joins TRBV15 to TRBJ1-4; D is possibly TRBD1 (6 bases). V gave up 8 bases and J gave up 4 bases, with 17 bases separating them. CDR1 and CDR2 (germline): LNHNV, YYDKDF (reference sequence). CDR3 length: 15 amino acids. The CDR3, as DNA: TGTGCCACCTTCGATCCGGACAGACTTAATGAAAAACTGTTTTTT. Translating gives CATFDPDRLNEKLFF.

The V and J genes are TRBV7-2 and TRBJ1-5; TRBD1 matches at 7 bases. The CDR3 covers 16 residues. The ends lost 0 bases at V and 1 base at J; junction bases unmatched: 3. CDR1 SGHTA and CDR2 FQGNSA come from the germline V gene. The CDR3 coding sequence is TGTGCCAGCAGCTTAGCCGGGACAGTCAGCAATCAGCCCCAGCATTTT. Protein sequence: CASSLAGTVSNQPQHF.

CDR3: CASSQGQRNGELFF. The CDR3 region has the DNA TGCGCCAGCAGCCAAGGTCAGAGGAACGGGGAGCTGTTTTTT. The chain links TRBV4-1 to TRBJ2-2; D is uncertain. The CDR3 extends over 14 amino acids. The V end lost 1 base, the J end lost 7 bases, and 10 bases lay between the germline ends. Germline V gene lookup returns CDR1 MGHRA and CDR2 YSYEKL.

The rearrangement uses TRBV5-1 and TRBJ1-3, with TRBD1 matching over 7 bases. The CDR3 loop spans 15 amino acids. Germline V gene sequence: CDR1 SGHRS, CDR2 YFSETQ. Trimming cost V 5 bases and J 4 bases; bases outside gene matches: 9. CDR3 coding DNA: TGCGCCAGCAGTTCAGAGCCGGGACAGGGAAACACCATATATTTT. Translated: CASSSEPGQGNTIYF. Full variable domain (rest looked up from reference TRBV5-1 and TRBJ1-3): KAGVTQTPRYLIKTRGQQVTLSCSPISGHRSVSWYQQTPGQGLQFLFEYFSETQRNKGNFPGRFSGRQFSNSRSEMNVSTLELGDSALYLCASSSEPGQGNTIYFGEGSWLTVV.

This clone was seen a handful of times. The V gene is TRBV24-1, the J gene TRBJ1-1; D gene ambiguous. The CDR3 spans 16 residues. The germline V gene encodes CDR1 KGHDR and CDR2 SFDVKD. Trimming left V 5 bases short and J 6 bases short, with 21 bases between. The DNA for the CDR3 is TGTGCCACCAGTGCCCCACGCGGGTTTCAAACTCCTGAAGCTTTCTTT. Amino acids: CATSAPRGFQTPEAFF.

The V call is TRBV3-1 (or the pseudogene TRBV3-2), the J call TRBJ2-2; TRBD2 matches at 8 bases. The trim removed 11 bases at V and 7 bases at J, leaving 12 bases unmatched. Germline CDR1 is LGHDT and CDR2 is YNNKEL (reference sequence). The CDR3 runs 14 residues. CDR3 residues: CAAKKRENVGELFF. The CDR3 DNA follows: TGTGCCGCCAAGAAGCGGGAGAATGTCGGGGAGCTGTTTTTT.